The present T cell receptor beta chain was sequenced within a study of blood T cell repertoires in COVID-19. Overall study: The United States, Italy and Spain supplied acute and convalescent COVID-19 samples. Nucleic acid was either cDNA or gDNA, and it came from T cells, B-cell-depleted T cells, or PBMCs.

Source study methods: Using reference gene primer amplification, nucleated cell counts were estimated. The data were produced by immunoSEQ multiplex PCR, yet TCRdb's version contains in-frame clones alone and is incomplete. Clonal size and the V and J genes are those of that table, whereas D and trimming came from the DNA. The sample yields about half a million clones, 70% to 90% seen once. This clone is a singleton in its sample. Germline CDR1 and CDR2: SNHLY and FYNNEI. Trimming removed 2 bases from V and 5 bases from J; junction bases left unmatched: 8. The CDR3 totals 15 residues. This TCR was recovered from a human donor in a cohort sampled during active COVID-19. Sequencing input: peripheral blood. V is TRBV2 and J is TRBJ1-1, with 7 bases matching TRBD1. The CDR3 sequence is CASSEFTTGLTEAFF. CDR3 nucleotide sequence: TGTGCCAGCAGTGAATTTACGACAGGGTTAACTGAAGCTTTCTTT.